This TCR beta chain was obtained from a study of T cell responses to AZD1222 COVID-19 vaccine. Study-wide results and limits: Researchers report vaccine-associated CD4 TCRs spanning spike, with dominance at 160-218 and 743-854. Unmutated variant regions reportedly attract nearly half of all spike-specific TCRs.

Turning to this clone: Its antigen remains unidentified.

Profiled with immunoSEQ multiplex PCR; TCRdb holds only in-frame clones, not every one. Of about 93,000 clones listed, around 92% are singletons. This sequence originates from an adult in good health. Here the sequenced sample was peripheral blood, taken on day 0 of MenACWY control vaccination.

The CDR3 DNA sequence: TGTGCCAGCAGCCAAGGCCGGGTAGGGACCCAGTACTTC. The encoded protein is CASSQGRVGTQYF. The V call is TRBV3-1 (or the pseudogene TRBV3-2), the J call TRBJ2-5; D gene uncertain. Germline loops: CDR1 LGHDT, CDR2 YNNKEL (reference sequence). Deletions cut 1 base from V and 7 bases from J, with 10 bases between. The CDR3 totals 13 residues.